At least ten counts were recorded for the clone carrying this T cell receptor beta chain. What it recognizes is unknown. TCRdb reprocessed the reads via MiXCR and lists one record per CDR3 protein. This sample has hundreds of thousands of distinct CDR3 sequences; approximately 31% occur once, and the top ten carry roughly an eighth. The data stem from a study of T cell repertoires in cytomegalovirus infection. For the study at large: It can be stated that public TCR beta signatures indicated CMV infection as well as a matching HLA type.

V was pared by 1 base and J by 2 bases, with 7 bases between. The V gene's germline CDR1 is SGHVS and CDR2 FNYEAQ. CDR3 length: 14 residues. The sample in question was cultured CD8+ T cells from PBMCs, obtained from culture after CMV antigen stimulation. The source is a human donor in good health (CMV status not recorded). Some clones in this sample may be carry-over from other donors' samples. The chain couples TRBV7-6 to TRBJ2-3; D call uncertain. Written as DNA, the CDR3 is TGTGCCAGCAGCTTAGGAGGATTCACAGATACGCAGTATTTT. This gives the protein CASSLGGFTDTQYF.